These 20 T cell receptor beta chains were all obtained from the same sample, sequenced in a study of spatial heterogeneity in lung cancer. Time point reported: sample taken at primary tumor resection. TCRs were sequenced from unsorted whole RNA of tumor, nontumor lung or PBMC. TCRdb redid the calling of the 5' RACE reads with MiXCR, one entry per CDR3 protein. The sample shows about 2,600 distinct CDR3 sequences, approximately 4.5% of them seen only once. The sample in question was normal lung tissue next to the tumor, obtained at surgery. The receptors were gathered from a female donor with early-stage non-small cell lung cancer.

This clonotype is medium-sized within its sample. The CDR3 region is CASSVETGGSYEQYF. CDR3 bases: TGTGCCAGCAGCGTAGAGACAGGGGGCTCCTACGAGCAGTACTTC. The genes are TRBV9 and TRBJ2-7; TRBD1 aligns across 9 bases. This CDR3 spans 15 amino acids. The V gene end was trimmed by 0 bases and the J gene end by 0 bases; junction bases not matched to a gene: 1. Germline CDR1 is SGDLS and CDR2 is YYNGEE.

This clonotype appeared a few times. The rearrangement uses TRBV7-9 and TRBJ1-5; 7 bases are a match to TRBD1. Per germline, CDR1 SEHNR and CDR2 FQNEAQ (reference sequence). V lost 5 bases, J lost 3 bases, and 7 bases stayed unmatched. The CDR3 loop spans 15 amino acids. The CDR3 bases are TGTGCCAGCAGCGAGGCGACAGGGACCAATCAGCCCCAGCATTTT. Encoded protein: CASSEATGTNQPQHF.

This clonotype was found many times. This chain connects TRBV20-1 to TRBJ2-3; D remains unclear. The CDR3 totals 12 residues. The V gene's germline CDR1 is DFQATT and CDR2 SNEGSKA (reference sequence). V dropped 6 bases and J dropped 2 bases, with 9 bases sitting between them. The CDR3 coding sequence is TGCAGTGCCCCCCCCAACACAGATACGCAGTATTTT. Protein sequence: CSAPPNTDTQYF.

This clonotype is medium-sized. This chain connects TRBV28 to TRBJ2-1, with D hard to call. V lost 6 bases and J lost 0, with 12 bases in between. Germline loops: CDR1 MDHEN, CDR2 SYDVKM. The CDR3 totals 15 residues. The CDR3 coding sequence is TGTGCCAGCAGCTTTCTGATGGCCTCCTACAATGAGCAGTTCTTC. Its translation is CASSFLMASYNEQFF.

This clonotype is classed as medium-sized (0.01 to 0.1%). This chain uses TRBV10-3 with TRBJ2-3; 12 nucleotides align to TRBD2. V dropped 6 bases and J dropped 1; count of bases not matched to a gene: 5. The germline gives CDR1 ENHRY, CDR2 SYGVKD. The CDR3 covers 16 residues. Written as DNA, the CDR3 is TGTGCCATCAGCCCACGGACTAGCGGGGGCACAGATACGCAGTATTTT. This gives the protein CAISPRTSGGTDTQYF.

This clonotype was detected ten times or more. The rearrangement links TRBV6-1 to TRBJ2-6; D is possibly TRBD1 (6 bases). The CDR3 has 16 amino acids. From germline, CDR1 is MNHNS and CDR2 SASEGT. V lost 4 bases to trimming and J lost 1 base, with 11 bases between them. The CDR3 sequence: CASSVLRGSGANVLTF. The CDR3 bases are TGTGCCAGCAGTGTACTCAGGGGATCTGGGGCCAACGTCCTGACTTTC.

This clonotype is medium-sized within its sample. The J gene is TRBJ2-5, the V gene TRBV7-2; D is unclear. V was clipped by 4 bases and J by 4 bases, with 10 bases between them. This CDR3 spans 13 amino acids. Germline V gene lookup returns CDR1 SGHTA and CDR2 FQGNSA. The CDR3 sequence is CASSSDILETQYF. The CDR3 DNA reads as TGTGCCAGCAGCTCCGACATTCTAGAGACCCAGTACTTC. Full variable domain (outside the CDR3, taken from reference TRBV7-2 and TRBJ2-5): GAGVSQSPSNKVTEKGKDVELRCDPISGHTALYWYRQSLGQGLEFLIYFQGNSAPDKSGLPSDRFSAERTGGSVSTLTIQRTQQEDSAVYLCASSSDILETQYFGPGTRLLVL.

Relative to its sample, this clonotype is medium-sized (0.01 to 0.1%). CDR3 DNA sequence: TGCGCCAGCAGGTCCGGGACAGACACCGGGGAGCTGTTTTTT. It specifies CASRSGTDTGELFF. The genes are TRBV10-2 and TRBJ2-2, with TRBD1 identical over 7 bases. The CDR3 runs 14 residues. Germline CDR1 is WSHSY and CDR2 is SAAADI. V shed 6 bases and J 3 bases; nucleotides not matched to a gene: 4.

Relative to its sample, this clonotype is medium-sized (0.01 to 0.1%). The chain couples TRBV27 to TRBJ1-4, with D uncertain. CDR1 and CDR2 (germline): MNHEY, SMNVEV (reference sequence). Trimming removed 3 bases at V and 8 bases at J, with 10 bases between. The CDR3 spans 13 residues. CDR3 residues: CASSFSGFEKLFF. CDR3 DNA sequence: TGTGCCAGCAGTTTTTCCGGGTTCGAAAAACTGTTTTTT.

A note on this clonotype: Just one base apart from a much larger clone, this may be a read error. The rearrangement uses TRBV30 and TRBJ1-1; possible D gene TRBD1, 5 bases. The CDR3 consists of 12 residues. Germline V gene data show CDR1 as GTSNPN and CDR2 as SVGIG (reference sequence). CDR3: CVWSGEEGKAFF. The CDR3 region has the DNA TGTGTCTGGAGTGGGGAAGAGGGGAAAGCTTTCTTT.

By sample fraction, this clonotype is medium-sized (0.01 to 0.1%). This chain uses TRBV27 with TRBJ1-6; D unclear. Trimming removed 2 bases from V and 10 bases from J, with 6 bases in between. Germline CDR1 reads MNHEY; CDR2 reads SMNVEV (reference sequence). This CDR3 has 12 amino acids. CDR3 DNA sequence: TGTGCCAGCAGTTTAAGGTCCTCACCCCTCCACTTT. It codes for CASSLRSSPLHF.

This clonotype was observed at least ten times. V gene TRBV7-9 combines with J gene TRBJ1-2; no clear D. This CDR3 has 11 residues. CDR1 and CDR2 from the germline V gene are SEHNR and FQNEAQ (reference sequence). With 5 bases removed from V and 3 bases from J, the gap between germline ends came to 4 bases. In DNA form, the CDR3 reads TGTGCCAGCAGCCAAGACTATGGCTACACCTTC. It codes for CASSQDYGYTF.

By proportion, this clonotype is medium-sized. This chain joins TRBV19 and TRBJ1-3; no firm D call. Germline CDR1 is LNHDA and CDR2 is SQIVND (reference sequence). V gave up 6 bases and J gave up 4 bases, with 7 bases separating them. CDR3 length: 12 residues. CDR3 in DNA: TGTGCCAGTAGGTCCGAGGGAAACACCATATATTTT. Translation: CASRSEGNTIYF.

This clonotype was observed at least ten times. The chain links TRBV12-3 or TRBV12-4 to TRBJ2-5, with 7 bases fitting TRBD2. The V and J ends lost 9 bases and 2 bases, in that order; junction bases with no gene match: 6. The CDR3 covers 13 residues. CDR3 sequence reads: CASKRGLQETQYF. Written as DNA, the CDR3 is TGTGCCAGTAAGCGGGGACTACAAGAGACCCAGTACTTC.

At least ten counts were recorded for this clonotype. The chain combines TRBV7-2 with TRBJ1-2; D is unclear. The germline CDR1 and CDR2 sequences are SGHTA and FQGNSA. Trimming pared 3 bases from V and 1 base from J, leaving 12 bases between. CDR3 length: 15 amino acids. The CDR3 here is CASSLTQNFNYGYTF. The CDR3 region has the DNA TGTGCCAGCAGCTTGACACAGAACTTTAACTATGGCTACACCTTC.

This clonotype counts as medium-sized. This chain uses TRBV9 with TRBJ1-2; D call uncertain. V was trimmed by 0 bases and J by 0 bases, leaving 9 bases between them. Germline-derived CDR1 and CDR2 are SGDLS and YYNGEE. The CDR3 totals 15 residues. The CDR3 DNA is TGTGCCAGCAGCGTAGAGGACGGAGCTAACTATGGCTACACCTTC. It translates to CASSVEDGANYGYTF.

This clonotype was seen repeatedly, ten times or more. The CDR3 loop reads CASTYMDGSTEAFF. CDR3 bases: TGTGCCAGCACCTACATGGACGGAAGCACTGAAGCTTTCTTT. V is TRBV6-5 and J is TRBJ1-1; D is unclear. V lost 7 bases and J lost 4, with 16 bases in between. The CDR3 consists of 14 residues. Per the germline V gene, CDR1 is MNHEY and CDR2 is SVGAGI.

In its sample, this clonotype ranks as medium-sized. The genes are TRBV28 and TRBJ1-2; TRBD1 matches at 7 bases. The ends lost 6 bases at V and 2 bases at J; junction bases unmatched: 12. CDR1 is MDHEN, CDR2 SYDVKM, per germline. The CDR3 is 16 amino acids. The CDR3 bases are TGTGCCAGCAGAACAACTCGGGAGGGGGCGAACTATGGCTACACCTTC. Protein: CASRTTREGANYGYTF.

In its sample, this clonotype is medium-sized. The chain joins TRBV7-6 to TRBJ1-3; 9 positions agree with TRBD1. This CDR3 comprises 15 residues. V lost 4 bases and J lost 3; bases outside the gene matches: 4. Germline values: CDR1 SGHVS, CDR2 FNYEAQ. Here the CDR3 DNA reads TGTGCCAGCAGCTCGACGGGACAGGGTGGAAACACCATATATTTT. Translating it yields CASSSTGQGGNTIYF. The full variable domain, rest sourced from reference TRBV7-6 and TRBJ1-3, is GAGVSQSPRYKVTKRGQDVALRCDPISGHVSLYWYRQALGQGPEFLTYFNYEAQQDKSGLPNDRFSAERPEGSISTLTIQRTEQRDSAMYRCASSSTGQGGNTIYFGEGSWLTVV.

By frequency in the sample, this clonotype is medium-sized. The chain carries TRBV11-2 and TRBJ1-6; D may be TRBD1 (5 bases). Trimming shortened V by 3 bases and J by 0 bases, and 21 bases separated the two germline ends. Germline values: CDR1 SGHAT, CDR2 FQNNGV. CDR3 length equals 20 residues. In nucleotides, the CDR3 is TGTGCCAGCAGCTTGGCTCCACCTCAGGGATATGGCTCCTATAATTCACCCCTCCACTTT. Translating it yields CASSLAPPQGYGSYNSPLHF. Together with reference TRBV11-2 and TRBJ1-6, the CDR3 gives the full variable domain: EAGVAQSPRYKIIEKRQSVAFWCNPISGHATLYWYQQILGQGPKLLIQFQNNGVVDDSQLPKDRFSAERLKGVDSTLKIQPAKLEDSAVYLCASSLAPPQGYGSYNSPLHFGNGTRLTVT.